This entry lists 14 T cell receptor beta chains sequenced from one sample in a study of CD8+CD57+ T cells in acquired aplastic anemia. TCR beta VDJ and CDR3 were profiled, and genomic DNA was the template. TCRdb ran MiXCR on the reads and lists one entry per CDR3 protein. The table has more than 250,000 distinct CDR3 sequences, 45% to 70% seen once; the top ten hold 7% to 9%. Material for sequencing was sorted CD4+, CD8+, or CD8+CD57+ T cells (not recorded which) from PBMCs. The receptors were sampled from a human donor with severe aplastic anemia or a healthy control (not recorded which).

The count of this clonotype is one. The V and J genes are TRBV19 and TRBJ1-1; no clear D gene. There are 14 residues in the CDR3. CDR1 is LNHDA, CDR2 SQIVND, per germline (reference sequence). V was pared by 5 bases and J by 0 bases, with 10 bases between. CDR3 sequence (DNA): TGTGCCAGTAGTCTCCCCTACCTGAACACTGAAGCTTTCTTT. Protein product: CASSLPYLNTEAFF.

This clonotype showed up many times. The chain joins TRBV11-3 to TRBJ2-1; 8 nucleotides align to TRBD1. The V segment lost 6 bases and the J segment 9 bases; nucleotides outside the gene matches: 7. This CDR3 contains 13 residues. In germline, CDR1 is SGHNT, CDR2 YENEEA. CDR3 amino acids: CASSRDRSTEQFF. CDR3 coding DNA: TGTGCCAGCAGTCGGGACAGGAGCACTGAGCAGTTCTTC.

The rearrangement links TRBV7-6 to TRBJ1-1; 9 nucleotides match TRBD1. Germline CDR1 is SGHVS and CDR2 is FNYEAQ. V lost 5 bases and J lost 1; bases outside the gene matches: 20. This CDR3 contains 20 residues. As DNA, the CDR3 is TGTGCCAGCAGCCCGTTCCAGCGGCCGGGACAGGGACTTCGGAACACTGAAGCTTTCTTT. This gives the protein CASSPFQRPGQGLRNTEAFF.

This clonotype has a single count. This could be a read error, since a much larger clone is one nucleotide away. The chain recombines TRBV5-1 with TRBJ1-2; 8 positions match TRBD1. Germline loops: CDR1 SGHRS, CDR2 YFSETQ. The CDR3 extends over 15 amino acids. CDR3 amino acids: CASSLESQGAYGYTF. In nucleotides, the CDR3 is TGTGCCAGCAGCTTGGAGTCCCAGGGGGCCTATGGCTACACCTTC.

J is TRBJ1-4 and V is TRBV5-4; TRBD1 might be the D (5 bases). Germline CDR1 reads SGHNT; CDR2 reads YYREEE (reference sequence). The CDR3 has 13 amino acids. V lost 4 bases to trimming and J lost 8 bases, with 12 bases between them. In DNA, the CDR3 is TGTGCCAGCAGCCCGGGACCCAGCGAAAAACTGTTTTTT. Its translation is CASSPGPSEKLFF.

J is TRBJ1-1 and V is TRBV7-9; TRBD1 is a possible D gene (6 bases). The CDR3 is 14 amino acids. The germline V gene encodes CDR1 SEHNR and CDR2 FQNEAQ (reference sequence). Trimming stripped 5 bases from V and 1 base from J, with 11 bases between. CDR3 amino acids: CASSIRDKNTEAFF. The DNA of the CDR3 is TGTGCCAGCAGCATCCGGGACAAGAACACTGAAGCTTTCTTT.

The chain recombines TRBV20-1 with TRBJ2-6, with D tentatively TRBD1 or TRBD2 (5 bases each). The V end lost 3 bases, the J end lost 0 bases, and 21 bases lay between the germline ends. Germline CDR1 reads DFQATT; CDR2 reads SNEGSKA (reference sequence). The CDR3 extends over 19 amino acids. This CDR3 reads CSASSPSGPLDSGANVLTF. CDR3 nucleotide sequence: TGCAGTGCTAGTTCCCCATCGGGACCCCTGGACTCTGGGGCCAACGTCCTGACTTTC.

This clonotype occurred many times. The chain is built from TRBV4-1 and TRBJ1-5, with 9 nucleotides matching TRBD1. Trimming cost V 0 bases and J 5 bases; bases outside gene matches: 14. The CDR3 length is 19 residues. CDR1 and CDR2 (germline): MGHRA, YSYEKL. The chain's CDR3 is CASSQDKGSGTGFDQPQHF. CDR3 nucleotides: TGCGCCAGCAGCCAAGATAAGGGGTCCGGGACAGGGTTTGATCAGCCCCAGCATTTT.

A remark on this clonotype: One base away lies a much larger clone, so this may be a sequencing read error. V gene TRBV12-3 or TRBV12-4 combines with J gene TRBJ1-1; D is uncertain. This CDR3 spans 12 amino acids. This chain's CDR3 is CASKHVRAEALF. The CDR3, as DNA: TGTGCCAGCAAACATGTGAGGGCTGAAGCTCTCTTT.

This clonotype has ten or more counts. This chain links TRBV6-6 with TRBJ1-2; D unresolved. V lost 10 bases to trimming and J lost 8 bases, with 17 bases between them. CDR1 and CDR2 (germline): MNHNY, SVGAGI (reference sequence). The CDR3 runs to 12 residues. The CDR3: CATLEGREGYTF. Here the CDR3 DNA reads TGTGCCACTTTGGAAGGGAGAGAAGGCTACACCTTC.

This clonotype came up many times. The chain joins TRBV6-6 to TRBJ1-2; 7 bases are a match to TRBD1. V was pared by 5 bases and J by 4 bases, with 4 bases of the junction left unmatched. This CDR3 region has 13 residues. Germline V CDR1 and CDR2: MNHNY, SVGAGI (reference sequence). The CDR3 DNA sequence: TGTGCCAGCAGTCTCGACAGGGCCTATGGCTACACCTTC. Translating gives CASSLDRAYGYTF.

The J gene is TRBJ2-7, the V gene TRBV4-1; no reliable D call. The V end lost 0 bases, the J end lost 2 bases, and 11 bases lay between the germline ends. The CDR3 consists of 15 residues. Germline V CDR1 and CDR2: MGHRA, YSYEKL. The CDR3 sequence is CASSQDSPAAYEQYF. CDR3 bases: TGCGCCAGCAGCCAAGATTCCCCGGCCGCCTACGAGCAGTACTTC.

On this clonotype itself: A read error is possible here, since a much larger clone lies one base away. The genes are TRBV20-1 and TRBJ2-1; TRBD2 agrees at 7 bases. This CDR3 has 18 residues. Germline CDR1 DFQATT, CDR2 SNEGSKA (reference sequence). J gave up 4 bases and V 3 bases, and 18 bases lay outside the gene matches. In DNA form, the CDR3 reads TGCAGTGCTAGTTCGAGCCTTCCCACCGGGGGGAAATACAATGAGCAGTTCTTC. Translated: CSASSSLPTGGKYNEQFF.

As regards this clonotype: An end of the junction does not agree with germline; a read error may underlie this. The chain uses TRBV6-1 and TRBJ2-7; TRBD1 matches 7 bases. The CDR3 sequence is 15 residues long. Germline V gene lookup returns CDR1 MNHNS and CDR2 SASEGT. The CDR3 reads CASSTQPDRTYEQYF. CDR3 bases: TGTGCAAGCAGTACCCAACCGGACAGGACCTACGAGCAGTACTTC.